This TCR beta chain stems from a study of T cells after yellow fever vaccination. The germline CDR1 and CDR2 sequences are KGHDR and SFDVKD. Unmatched junction bases numbered 10, after V lost 5 bases and J lost 5 bases. There are 16 residues in the CDR3. MiXCR, applied by TCRdb to the 5' RACE reads, yields one record per CDR3 protein. The sample yields under 150,000 distinct CDR3 sequences, 7.7% seen once. This clonotype came up many times. V usage is TRBV24-1 and J usage is TRBJ2-1; 8 positions match TRBD2. This TCR was recovered from a man aged 30 to 45 who received the YFV17D yellow fever vaccine. Sequenced material: CD4+ T cells sorted from PBMCs, taken 5 days after the yellow fever booster vaccination. The CDR3 spells CATSGGKVSGNNEQFF. CDR3 bases: TGTGCCACCAGTGGGGGGAAGGTTAGCGGGAACAATGAGCAGTTCTTC.